Listed below are T cell receptor beta chains from one sample, sequenced in a study of blood T cell repertoires in COVID-19. TCRdb's table, derived via immunoSEQ multiplex PCR, lists solely in-frame clones and lacks some. The profile covers some 290,000 clones, with roughly nine tenths appearing a single time and around 2.2% taken by the ten largest. Sequenced input: peripheral blood. The receptors derive from a woman aged 50 to 60 who had recovered from COVID-19. Each CDR3 is given with its conserved first and last residue. The D gene is left open where the match is weak. Clone size appears in some rows only: once, few, many, or a class for an expanded clone.

clone_size	d_call	v_call	j_call	cdr3_nt	cdr3_aa
once	TRBD1	TRBV6-5	TRBJ2-7	TGTGCCAGCAGGATGACAGGGGGCGCAGAGGAGCAGTACTTC	CASRMTGGAEEQYF
-	TRBD1	TRBV6-5	TRBJ2-7	TGTGCCAGCAGTTATGGGACAGCACGCGAGCAGTACTTC	CASSYGTAREQYF
-	-	TRBV5-4	TRBJ2-1	TGTGCCAGCAGCTTGGCTGCGGGCCAGCACAATGAGCAGTTCTTC	CASSLAAGQHNEQFF
-	TRBD2	TRBV9	TRBJ2-7	TGTGCCAGCAGCTCCCGTAGCGGGTCGGCGCCCTACGAGCAGTACTTC	CASSSRSGSAPYEQYF
-	-	TRBV15	TRBJ2-4	TGTGCCACCAGCAGAGGTACCAAAAACATTCAGTACTTC	CATSRGTKNIQYF
-	-	TRBV24-1	TRBJ2-3	TGTGCCACCAGTCTCCAAGGGGAACTACTGACAGATACGCAGTATTTT	CATSLQGELLTDTQYF
-	TRBD1	TRBV5-1	TRBJ1-1	TGCGCCAGCAGCTTGAAGACAGGGTGGGGTCGGACTGAAGCTTTCTTT	CASSLKTGWGRTEAFF
-	-	TRBV18	TRBJ1-5	TGTGCCAGCTCCCGACAGGACAGTCAGCCCCAGCATTTT	CASSRQDSQPQHF
once	-	TRBV6-2/TRBV6-3	TRBJ2-2	TGTGCCAGCAGTTATACTAGTCAGACCGGGGAGCTGTTTTTT	CASSYTSQTGELFF
-	-	TRBV4-3	TRBJ2-1	TGCGCCAGCAGCGTGGGACTTACAATTACCGATGAGCAGTTCTTC	CASSVGLTITDEQFF
-	TRBD1	TRBV29-1	TRBJ1-1	TGCAGCGTTCGACAGGGTTTTAACACTGAAGCTTTCTTT	CSVRQGFNTEAFF
-	TRBD1	TRBV27	TRBJ2-7	TGTGCCAGCAGTTTTGACAGGGGAGCGTACGAGCAGTACTTC	CASSFDRGAYEQYF
-	TRBD1	TRBV5-5	TRBJ1-5	TGTGCCAGCAGCGGGACAGAGAATCAGCCCCAGCATTTT	CASSGTENQPQHF
-	TRBD1	TRBV5-1	TRBJ1-2	TGCGCCAGCAGCACGGGACAGGCTAATGGCTACACCTTC	CASSTGQANGYTF
-	TRBD1	TRBV19	TRBJ1-2	TGTGCCAGTAGTCCGCCGGGGGACAGACTTAACTATGGCTACACCTTC	CASSPPGDRLNYGYTF
-	-	TRBV6-2/TRBV6-3	TRBJ2-3	TGTGCCAGCAGTCACCGCGGGGGCCCGGGCACAGATACGCAGTATTTT	CASSHRGGPGTDTQYF
-	-	TRBV4-3	TRBJ1-1	TGCGCCAGCAGCCAAGATAGGAGGGGCTGGACTGAAGCTTTCTTT	CASSQDRRGWTEAFF
-	-	TRBV2	TRBJ1-5	TGTGCCAGCAGTGAAGTCATGGAGAATCAGCCCCAGCATTTT	CASSEVMENQPQHF
-	TRBD1	TRBV7-6	TRBJ2-2	TGTGCCAGCAGCTCCCGACAGGGGGCGACCGGGGAGCTGTTTTTT	CASSSRQGATGELFF
-	TRBD2	TRBV5-1	TRBJ2-1	TGCGCCAGCAGCCCCGCCGGGACTAGCGGGCCCAATGAGCAGTTCTTC	CASSPAGTSGPNEQFF
-	-	TRBV4-1	TRBJ1-1	TGCGCCAGCAGCCAGGTAGGACAACCCCTGAACACTGAAGCTTTCTTT	CASSQVGQPLNTEAFF
-	TRBD2	TRBV18	TRBJ2-3	TGTGCCAGCTCACCCCTCATTCCTAGCGGGAGGGCCCCAGATACGCAGTATTTT	CASSPLIPSGRAPDTQYF
-	-	TRBV4-1	TRBJ1-1	TGCGCCAGCAGCCAAGACGGTGAAGCTTTCTTT	CASSQDGEAFF
-	TRBD1	TRBV19	TRBJ2-7	TGTGCCAGTCGAGCCGGGACAGGCAGAACCTACGAGCAGTACTTC	CASRAGTGRTYEQYF
-	-	TRBV11-1	TRBJ2-7	TGTGCCAGCAGCTTACGGCGGGACAGAGCCCTCTACGAGCAGTACTTC	CASSLRRDRALYEQYF
-	-	TRBV4-1	TRBJ1-1	TGCGCCAGCAGCCAAGATCTTGGCGGGGGGGGCATGAACACTGAAGCTTTCTTT	CASSQDLGGGGMNTEAFF
-	-	TRBV28	TRBJ1-6	TGTGCCAGCAGTTCGGACATCACTTATTCACCCCTCCACTTT	CASSSDITYSPLHF
-	-	TRBV7-8	TRBJ1-5	TGTGCCAGCAGCTCCCTGAGCCTTAATCAGCCCCAGCATTTT	CASSSLSLNQPQHF
-	TRBD1	TRBV3-1/TRBV3-2	TRBJ1-2	TGTGCCAGCAGCTCCAGGGGGCGGAATGGCTACACCTTC	CASSSRGRNGYTF
-	-	TRBV27	TRBJ1-1	TGTGCCAGCAGTTTAAAACAGGCGAACACTGAAGCTTTCTTT	CASSLKQANTEAFF
-	TRBD1	TRBV27	TRBJ1-2	TGTGCCAGCAGTCTCCGACAGGGCATCGACTATGGCTACACCTTC	CASSLRQGIDYGYTF
-	-	TRBV18	TRBJ2-7	TGTGCCAGCTCACCAGGGCTAGCAACCTCCGAGCAGTACTTC	CASSPGLATSEQYF
-	-	TRBV5-1	TRBJ1-1	TGCGCCAGCAGCTTGGATCAGGGGCTCGACACTGAAGCTTTCTTT	CASSLDQGLDTEAFF
-	TRBD1	TRBV7-9	TRBJ1-1	TGTGCCAGCAGCGGGACAGGCTTTGAAGCTTTCTTT	CASSGTGFEAFF
-	TRBD1	TRBV2	TRBJ1-6	TGTGCCAGCAGTGAGGAGGGCAGGGGGTTCGTTTCGCCCCTCCACTTT	CASSEEGRGFVSPLHF
once	-	TRBV15	TRBJ1-4	TGTGCCACCAGTCGGGGGACGAATGAAAAACTGTTTTTT	CATSRGTNEKLFF
-	TRBD2	TRBV9	TRBJ2-1	TGTGCCAGCAGCGTAGCCAGCGGGAGCGGCAGTGAGCAGTTCTTC	CASSVASGSGSEQFF
few	-	TRBV18	TRBJ1-1	TGTGCCAGCTCCCCCGGGGGGGCCTTCGCGTACACTGAAGCTTTCTTT	CASSPGGAFAYTEAFF
-	TRBD1	TRBV12-3/TRBV12-4	TRBJ1-1	TGTGCCAGCAGTCAGGGGGCCGAAGCTTTCTTT	CASSQGAEAFF
-	TRBD1	TRBV19	TRBJ2-2	TGTGCCAGCTCATCGTGGGACAGGGGGCACGGGGAGCTGTTTTTT	CASSSWDRGHGELFF
few	TRBD1	TRBV13	TRBJ2-7	TGTGCCAGCAGCCCGCGACAGGGGGCCTACGAGCAGTACTTC	CASSPRQGAYEQYF
-	-	TRBV6-6	TRBJ2-7	TGTGCCAGCAGCCTCCCGGGGGATAAGTACGAGCAGTACTTC	CASSLPGDKYEQYF
once	-	TRBV18	TRBJ1-5	TGTGCCAGCTCACCGCTGAAGGGGGATGTTCAGCCCCAGCATTTT	CASSPLKGDVQPQHF
-	-	TRBV6-2/TRBV6-3	TRBJ2-7	TGTGCCAGCAGTCGAGCCTACGAGCAGTACTTC	CASSRAYEQYF
-	TRBD1	TRBV13	TRBJ1-1	TGTGCCAGCAGCTACAACAGGGGGTCTTTGACTGAAGCTTTCTTT	CASSYNRGSLTEAFF
-	-	TRBV5-4	TRBJ1-2	TGTGCCAGCAGCTTCGGCTATGGCTACACCTTC	CASSFGYGYTF
once	TRBD1	TRBV7-2	TRBJ1-1	TGTGCCAGCAGCCCTAGACAGGGACGGAACACTGAAGCTTTCTTT	CASSPRQGRNTEAFF
-	-	TRBV28	TRBJ1-4	TGTGCCAGCAGTTTATTCAGGGGAAGCGGTGAAAAACTGTTTTTT	CASSLFRGSGEKLFF
-	-	TRBV4-3	TRBJ2-4	TGCGCCAGCAGCCAAGTCTCGCCTCGGGCCAAAAACATTCAGTACTTC	CASSQVSPRAKNIQYF
once	-	TRBV24-1	TRBJ1-2	TGTGCCACCAGTGACTTGGATCAGAACTATGGCTACACCTTC	CATSDLDQNYGYTF
-	TRBD1	TRBV9	TRBJ1-1	TGTGCCAGCAGCGTAGTAGGGACAGACACTGAAGCTTTCTTT	CASSVVGTDTEAFF